This record covers a single T cell receptor (beta chain). Its target is not known. No patient escaped relapse after autologous stem cell transplantation, and brentuximab vedotin exposure varied. The data belong to a study of PD-1 blockade in classical Hodgkin lymphoma. General observations from the study: Those achieving complete response showed baseline diversity like newly diagnosed patients. Repertoires differed for reasons still undefined, possibly disease activity or prior therapy. In newly diagnosed patients, baseline TCR diversity was reportedly below that of healthy donors. At C4D1, TCR diversity had climbed significantly for CD4+ cells, though not for CD8+ cells.

The repertoire was sequenced with immunoSEQ multiplex PCR; TCRdb's copy has only in-frame clones and lacks some. The table has around 91,000 clones, about four fifths seen once. The CDR3 covers 12 residues. With 0 bases clipped from V and 7 bases from J, the junction kept 1 base outside the gene matches. Per germline, CDR1 SGHRS and CDR2 YFSETQ. The sample in question was peripheral blood mononuclear cells (PBMCs), obtained before the second cycle of nivolumab. The TCR originated in a human donor with classical Hodgkin lymphoma. The chain is built from TRBV5-1 and TRBJ2-7; TRBD2 aligns across 7 bases. CDR3 protein: CASSLGRGEQYF. Written as DNA, the CDR3 is TGCGCCAGCAGCTTGGGGCGGGGGGAGCAGTACTTC.